This record looks at one TCR beta chain sequence and its context. These data are taken from a study of blood T cell repertoires in COVID-19. Study as a whole: T cells, B-cell-depleted T cells, or PBMCs provided the cDNA or gDNA that served as material.

From germline, CDR1 is GTSNPN and CDR2 SVGIG (reference sequence). CDR3 length equals 13 residues. Between the trimmed V and J ends, which lost 4 bases and 5 bases, there was a span of 14 bases. The Seattle site enrolled patients during active infection and followed them longitudinally. The repertoire was sequenced with immunoSEQ multiplex PCR; TCRdb's copy has only in-frame clones and lacks some. The sample lists 200,000 to 250,000 clones; approximately 86% were seen once. This clonotype originated in a woman aged 45-60 years with COVID-19, enrolled during active disease. Sequencing was performed on peripheral blood. The chain uses TRBV30 and TRBJ1-2, with unresolved D. The DNA for the CDR3 is TGTGCCTGGACTTCAGAAGTAGCATATGGCTACACCTTC. Translating it yields CAWTSEVAYGYTF.